These 14 T cell receptor beta chains originate from one sample sequenced in a study of post-analysis software for immune sequencing data. Antigens of these TCRs are unknown. The study, taken as a whole, reports: Among four to six TRBV segments more frequent in patients than controls were TRBV5-6, TRBV5-1 and TRBV20-1.

TCR beta cDNA libraries included unique molecular identifiers. TCRdb re-called the PCR reads with MiXCR, one entry per CDR3 protein. The sample shows about half a million distinct CDR3 sequences, over 35% of them seen only once. The sequenced material came from blood. Receptor source: a girl aged 10-17 years with multiple sclerosis.

This clonotype was seen only a few times. This chain links TRBV5-1 with TRBJ2-1; 7 bases line up with TRBD2. Germline V gene lookup returns CDR1 SGHRS and CDR2 YFSETQ. This CDR3 is 15 amino acids long. V lost 0 bases and J lost 5; bases outside the gene matches: 5. CDR3 sequence reads: CASSLGLAADNEQFF. As DNA, the CDR3 is TGCGCCAGCAGCTTGGGCCTAGCGGCTGACAATGAGCAGTTCTTC.

The V and J genes are TRBV20-1 and TRBJ2-1; 7 bases line up with TRBD2. The CDR3 sequence is 14 residues long. Germline trimming cut 3 bases from V and 8 bases from J; bases unmatched to any gene: 10. Per the germline V gene, CDR1 is DFQATT and CDR2 is SNEGSKA (reference sequence). CDR3 region: CSASYTGTKDEQFF. The CDR3 DNA reads as TGCAGTGCTAGTTATACCGGGACTAAGGATGAGCAGTTCTTC.

About this clonotype itself: The junction and the germline gene differ at one end; a read error may be behind it. The rearrangement uses TRBV6-5 and TRBJ2-7; TRBD1 aligns across 9 bases. The J call may not be correct, given that the DNA end is closer to TRBJ2-4. Germline loops: CDR1 MNHEY, CDR2 SVGAGI. The CDR3 totals 16 residues. In DNA, the CDR3 is TGTGCTAGCAGCTCCCCCGGGACAGGGAGTCCGTACATTCAGTACTTC. Translating it yields CASSSPGTGSPYIQYF.

This clonotype was detected only a few times. The chain employs TRBV4-3 and TRBJ1-2; no clear D. This CDR3 is 14 amino acids long. Germline loops: CDR1 LGHNA, CDR2 YSLEER. Deletions cut 0 bases from V and 4 bases from J, with 9 bases between. The DNA of the CDR3 is TGCGCCAGCAGCCAAGAGAGCGCTCCCTATGGCTACACCTTC. It specifies CASSQESAPYGYTF.

The chain joins TRBV12-3 or TRBV12-4 to TRBJ1-1, with D uncertain. This CDR3 is built from 14 residues. V gave up 1 base and J gave up 2 bases, with 8 bases separating them. CDR3 amino acids: CASSLGAPNTEAFF. The CDR3 bases are TGTGCCAGCAGTTTAGGGGCACCTAACACTGAAGCTTTCTTT.

The CDR3 region has the DNA TGCAGTGCTAGACTTCCCTTAGCGGGAGGGCCGGGGGAGACCCAGTACTTC. Translation gives CSARLPLAGGPGETQYF. The chain couples TRBV20-1 to TRBJ2-5, with 11 bases fitting TRBD2. The CDR3 has 17 amino acids. Germline V gene sequence: CDR1 DFQATT, CDR2 SNEGSKA (reference sequence). With V trimmed by 2 bases and J by 5 bases, 13 bases remained unmatched.

Worth noting for this clonotype: Germline is not matched at one junction end, which may reflect a read error. The rearrangement uses TRBV24-1 and TRBJ2-1; tentative D call: TRBD1 (6 bases). The V gene's germline CDR1 is KGHDR and CDR2 SFDVKD. The CDR3 extends over 14 amino acids. The DNA for the CDR3 is TGTGCCGCCAGTGACGCCGGGACAAACAATGAGCAGTTCTTC. Protein sequence: CAASDAGTNNEQFF.

In regard to this clonotype: The junction does not match germline at one end; this may be a read error. This chain connects TRBV7-2 to TRBJ2-3; TRBD1 agrees at 8 bases. CDR1 is SGHTA and CDR2 is FQGNSA in the germline V gene. This CDR3 is 15 amino acids long. The CDR3 DNA reads TGTGCCAACAGCTTTGTCTCAGGGGGCGCGGATACGCAGTATTTT. Translation: CANSFVSGGADTQYF.

This clonotype was seen a few times. This chain joins TRBV27 and TRBJ2-7; 11 nucleotides agree with TRBD1. The germline CDR1 and CDR2 sequences are MNHEY and SMNVEV (reference sequence). The CDR3 has 13 residues. With V trimmed by 10 bases and J by 2 bases, 4 bases remained unmatched. Written as DNA, the CDR3 is TGTGCCACTCCGGGACAGGGGGCCTACGAGCAGTACTTC. Its translation: CATPGQGAYEQYF.

This clonotype was seen only a few times. The chain recombines TRBV9 with TRBJ1-6; a weak D match, TRBD1 (6 bases). V lost 4 bases and J lost 10, with 18 bases in between. Germline CDR1 reads SGDLS; CDR2 reads YYNGEE. The CDR3 has 15 residues. The CDR3 sequence is CASSPQTGRESPLHF. Written as DNA, the CDR3 is TGTGCCAGCAGCCCCCAGACAGGACGGGAATCACCCCTCCACTTT.

In its sample, this clonotype was seen a few times. The chain links TRBV12-3 or TRBV12-4 to TRBJ2-7; no definite D call. The end of the DNA fits TRBJ2-5 better, so the J call may be wrong. This CDR3 spans 13 amino acids. In DNA, the CDR3 is TGTGCCAGCAGTGCGTCCCGACGGGAGACCCAGTACTTC. Translating it yields CASSASRRETQYF.

The chain has TRBV27 and TRBJ2-1; D is possibly TRBD2 (6 bases). The germline V and J ends were trimmed by 3 bases and 8 bases, with 8 bases remaining between them. The CDR3 consists of 12 residues. Per germline, CDR1 MNHEY and CDR2 SMNVEV (reference sequence). The CDR3 protein is CASSFGRYEQFF. The CDR3 coding sequence is TGTGCCAGCAGTTTTGGGAGGTATGAGCAGTTCTTC.

The chain has TRBV5-1 and TRBJ2-4; 7 positions agree with TRBD1. V was clipped by 5 bases and J by 2 bases; unmatched bases: 16. Germline V gene data show CDR1 as SGHRS and CDR2 as YFSETQ. This CDR3 spans 18 amino acids. DNA of the CDR3: TGCGCCAGCAGACCGTCCCGAGGGGGCAATAAAACCAAAAACATTCAGTACTTC. This sequence encodes CASRPSRGGNKTKNIQYF.

This clonotype was seen many times. The chain joins TRBV9 to TRBJ2-1; TRBD2 matches 9 bases. The germline V gene has CDR1 SGDLS and CDR2 YYNGEE. V shed 2 bases, J shed 3 bases, and the junction held 0 bases outside the gene matches. The CDR3 sequence is 14 residues long. The DNA for the CDR3 is TGTGCCAGCAGCGTTAGCGGGAGCTACAATGAGCAGTTCTTC. It is translated as CASSVSGSYNEQFF.